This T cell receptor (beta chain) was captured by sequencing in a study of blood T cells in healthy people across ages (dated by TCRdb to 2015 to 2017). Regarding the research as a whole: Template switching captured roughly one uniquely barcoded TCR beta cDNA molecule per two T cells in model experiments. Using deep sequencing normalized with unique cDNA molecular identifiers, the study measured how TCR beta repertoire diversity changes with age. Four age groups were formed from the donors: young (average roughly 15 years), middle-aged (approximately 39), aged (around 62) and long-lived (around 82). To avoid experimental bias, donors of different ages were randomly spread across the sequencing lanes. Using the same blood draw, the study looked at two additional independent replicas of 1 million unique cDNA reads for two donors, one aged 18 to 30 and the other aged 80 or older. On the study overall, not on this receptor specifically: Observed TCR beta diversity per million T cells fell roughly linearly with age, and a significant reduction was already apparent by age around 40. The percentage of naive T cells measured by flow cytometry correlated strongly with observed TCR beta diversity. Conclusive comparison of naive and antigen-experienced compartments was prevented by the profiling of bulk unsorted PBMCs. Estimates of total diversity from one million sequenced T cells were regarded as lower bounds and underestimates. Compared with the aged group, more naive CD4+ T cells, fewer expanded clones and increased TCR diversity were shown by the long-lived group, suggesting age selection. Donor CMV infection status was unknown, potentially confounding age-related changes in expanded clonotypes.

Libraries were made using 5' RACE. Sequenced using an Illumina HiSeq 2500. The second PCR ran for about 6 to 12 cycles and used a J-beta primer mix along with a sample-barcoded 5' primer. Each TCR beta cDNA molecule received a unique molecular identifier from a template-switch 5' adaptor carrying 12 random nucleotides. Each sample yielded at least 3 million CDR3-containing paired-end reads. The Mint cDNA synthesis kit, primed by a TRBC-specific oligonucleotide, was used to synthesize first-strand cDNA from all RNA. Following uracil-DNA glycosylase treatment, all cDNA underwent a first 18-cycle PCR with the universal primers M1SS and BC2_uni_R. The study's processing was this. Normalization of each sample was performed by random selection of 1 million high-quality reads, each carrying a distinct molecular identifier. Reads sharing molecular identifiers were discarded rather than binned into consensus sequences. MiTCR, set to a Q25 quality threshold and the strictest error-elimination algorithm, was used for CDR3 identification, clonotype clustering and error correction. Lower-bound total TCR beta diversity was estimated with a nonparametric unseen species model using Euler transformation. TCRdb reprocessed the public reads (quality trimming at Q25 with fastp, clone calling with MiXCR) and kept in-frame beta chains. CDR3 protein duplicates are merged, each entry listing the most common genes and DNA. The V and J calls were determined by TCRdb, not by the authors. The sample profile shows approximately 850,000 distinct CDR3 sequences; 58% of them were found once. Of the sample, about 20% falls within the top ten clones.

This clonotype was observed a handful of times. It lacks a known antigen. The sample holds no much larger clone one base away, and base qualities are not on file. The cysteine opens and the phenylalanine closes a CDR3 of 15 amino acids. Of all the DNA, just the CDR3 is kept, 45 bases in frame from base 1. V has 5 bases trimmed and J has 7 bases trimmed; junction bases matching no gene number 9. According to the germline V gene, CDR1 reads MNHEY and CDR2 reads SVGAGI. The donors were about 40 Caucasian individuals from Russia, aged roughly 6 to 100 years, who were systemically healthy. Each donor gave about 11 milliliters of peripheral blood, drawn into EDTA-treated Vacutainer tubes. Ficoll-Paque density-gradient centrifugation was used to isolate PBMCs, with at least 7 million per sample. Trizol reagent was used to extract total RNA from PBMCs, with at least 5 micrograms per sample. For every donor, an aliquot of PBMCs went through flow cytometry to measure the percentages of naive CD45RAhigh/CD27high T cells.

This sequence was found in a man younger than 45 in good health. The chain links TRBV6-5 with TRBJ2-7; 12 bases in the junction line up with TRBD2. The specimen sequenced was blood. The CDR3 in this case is CASSPTSGGLFEQYF. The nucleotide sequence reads TGTGCCAGCAGTCCAACTAGCGGGGGGCTCTTTGAGCAGTACTTC.